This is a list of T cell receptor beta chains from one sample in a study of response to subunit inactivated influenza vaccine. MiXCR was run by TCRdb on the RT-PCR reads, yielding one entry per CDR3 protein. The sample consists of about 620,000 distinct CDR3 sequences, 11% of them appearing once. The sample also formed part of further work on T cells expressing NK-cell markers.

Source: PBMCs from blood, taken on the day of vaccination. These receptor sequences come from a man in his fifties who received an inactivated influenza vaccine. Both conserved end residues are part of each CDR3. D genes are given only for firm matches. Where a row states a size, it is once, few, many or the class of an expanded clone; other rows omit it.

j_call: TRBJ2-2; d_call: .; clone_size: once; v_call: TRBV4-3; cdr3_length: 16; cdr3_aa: CASSQDSPGITGELFF; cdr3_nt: TGCGCCAGCAGCCAAGATAGTCCAGGGATCACCGGGGAGCTGTTTTTT
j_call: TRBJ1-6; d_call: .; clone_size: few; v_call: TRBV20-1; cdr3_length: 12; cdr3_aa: CSARDANSPLHF; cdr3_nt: TGCAGTGCTAGAGATGCAAATTCACCCCTCCACTTT
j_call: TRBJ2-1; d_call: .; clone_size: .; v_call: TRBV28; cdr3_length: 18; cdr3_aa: CASSSVFFSRGAYNEQFF; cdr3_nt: TGTGCCAGCAGTTCCGTATTCTTTAGCAGGGGGGCCTACAATGAGCAGTTCTTC
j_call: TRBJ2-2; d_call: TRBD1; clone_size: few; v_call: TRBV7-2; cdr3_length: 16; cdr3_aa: CASSPEDRTGVGELFF; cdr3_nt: TGTGCCAGCAGCCCCGAGGACAGGACAGGGGTCGGGGAGCTGTTTTTT
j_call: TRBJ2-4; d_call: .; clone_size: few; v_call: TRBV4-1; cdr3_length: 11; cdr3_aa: CASSSKNIQYF; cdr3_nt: TGCGCCAGCAGCTCAAAAAACATTCAGTACTTC
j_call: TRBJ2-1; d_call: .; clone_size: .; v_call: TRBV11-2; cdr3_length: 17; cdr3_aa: CASSLEASGSAGSEQFF; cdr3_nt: TGTGCCAGCAGCTTAGAGGCTTCCGGGAGCGCTGGGAGTGAGCAGTTCTTC
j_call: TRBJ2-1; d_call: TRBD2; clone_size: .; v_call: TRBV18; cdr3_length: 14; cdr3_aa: CASSPGLAGSEQFF; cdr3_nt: TGTGCCAGCTCTCCGGGACTAGCGGGAAGTGAGCAGTTCTTC
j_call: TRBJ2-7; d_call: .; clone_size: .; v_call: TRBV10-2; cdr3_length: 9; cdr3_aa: CASQREQYF; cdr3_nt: TGCGCCAGCCAGAGAGAGCAGTACTTC
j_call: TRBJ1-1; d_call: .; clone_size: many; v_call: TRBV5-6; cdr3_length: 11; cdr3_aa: CASSLALEAFF; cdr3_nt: TGTGCCAGCAGCTTGGCTCTTGAAGCTTTCTTT
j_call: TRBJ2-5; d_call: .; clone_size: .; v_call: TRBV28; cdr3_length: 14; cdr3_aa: CASSRSSSGETQYF; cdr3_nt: TGTGCCAGCAGCCGCTCGTCCAGCGGGGAGACCCAGTACTTC
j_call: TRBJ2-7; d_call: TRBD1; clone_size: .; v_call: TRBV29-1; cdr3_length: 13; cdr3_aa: CSVFTGDSYEQYF; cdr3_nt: TGCAGCGTTTTCACAGGGGACTCCTACGAGCAGTACTTC
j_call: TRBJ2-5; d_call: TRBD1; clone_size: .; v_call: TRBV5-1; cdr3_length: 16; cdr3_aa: CASSHGQGGFQETQYF; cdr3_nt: TGCGCCAGCAGCCACGGACAGGGTGGGTTCCAAGAGACCCAGTACTTC
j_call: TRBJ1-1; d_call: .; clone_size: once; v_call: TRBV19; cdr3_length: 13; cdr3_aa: CASRMAVNTEAFF; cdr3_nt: TGTGCCAGTAGGATGGCCGTGAACACTGAAGCTTTCTTT
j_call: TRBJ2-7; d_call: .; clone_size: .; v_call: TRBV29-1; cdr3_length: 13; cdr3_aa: CSVRDRRSYEQYF; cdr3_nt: TGCAGCGTACGCGACAGGAGGAGTTACGAGCAGTACTTC
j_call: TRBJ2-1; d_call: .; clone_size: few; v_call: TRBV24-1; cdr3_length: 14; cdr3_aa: CATSQGLWGSEQFF; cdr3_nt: TGTGCCACCAGTCAGGGGCTATGGGGGAGTGAGCAGTTCTTC
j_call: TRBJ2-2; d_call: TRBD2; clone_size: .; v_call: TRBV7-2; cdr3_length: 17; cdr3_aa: CASSLMTSGVGAGELFF; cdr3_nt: TGTGCCAGCAGCTTAATGACTAGCGGGGTGGGCGCCGGGGAGCTGTTTTTT
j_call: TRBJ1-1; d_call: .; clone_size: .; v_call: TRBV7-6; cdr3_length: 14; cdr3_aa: CASSLRKGFSEAFF; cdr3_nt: TGTGCCAGCAGCTTAAGAAAGGGATTCTCTGAAGCTTTCTTT
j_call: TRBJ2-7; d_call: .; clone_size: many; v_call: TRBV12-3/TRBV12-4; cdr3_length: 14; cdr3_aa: CASRMDTKVYEQYF; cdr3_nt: TGTGCCAGCAGAATGGACACAAAGGTTTACGAGCAGTACTTC
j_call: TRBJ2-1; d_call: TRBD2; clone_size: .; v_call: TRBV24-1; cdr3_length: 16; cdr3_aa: CATSDQAGVDYNEQFF; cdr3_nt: TGTGCCACCAGTGATCAAGCGGGAGTGGATTACAATGAGCAGTTCTTC
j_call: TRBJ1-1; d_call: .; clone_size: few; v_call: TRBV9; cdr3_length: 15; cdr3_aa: CASSVGPGEFTEAFF; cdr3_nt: TGTGCCAGCAGCGTAGGTCCAGGGGAGTTCACTGAAGCTTTCTTT
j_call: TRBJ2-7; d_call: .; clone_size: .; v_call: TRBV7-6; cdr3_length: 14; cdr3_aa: CASSSLGALDEQYF; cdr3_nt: TGTGCCAGCAGCTCGCTGGGAGCGCTGGACGAGCAGTACTTC
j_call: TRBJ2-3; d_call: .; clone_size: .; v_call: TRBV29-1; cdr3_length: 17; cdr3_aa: CSVVPLDRPFSTDTQYF; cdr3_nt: TGCAGCGTTGTTCCCCTAGACAGGCCTTTTAGCACAGATACGCAGTATTTT
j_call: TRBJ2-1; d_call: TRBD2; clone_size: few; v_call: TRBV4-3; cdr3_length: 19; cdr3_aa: CASSLGTSGGATSYNEQFF; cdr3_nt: TGCGCCAGCAGCCTCGGGACTAGCGGGGGGGCCACTTCCTACAATGAGCAGTTCTTC
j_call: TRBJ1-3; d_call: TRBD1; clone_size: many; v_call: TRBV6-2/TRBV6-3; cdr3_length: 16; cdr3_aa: CASRPTGTVDENTIYF; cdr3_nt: TGTGCCAGCAGGCCGACCGGGACAGTCGACGAAAACACCATATATTTT
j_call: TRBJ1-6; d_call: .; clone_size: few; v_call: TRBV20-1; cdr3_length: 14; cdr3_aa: CSARSDTAVVSLHF; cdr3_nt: TGCAGTGCTAGATCGGACACTGCTGTAGTGTCCCTCCACTTT
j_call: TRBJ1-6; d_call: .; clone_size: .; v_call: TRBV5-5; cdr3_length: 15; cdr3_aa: CASSLVWRADSPLHF; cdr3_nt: TGTGCCAGCAGCTTGGTATGGAGGGCCGATTCACCCCTCCACTTT
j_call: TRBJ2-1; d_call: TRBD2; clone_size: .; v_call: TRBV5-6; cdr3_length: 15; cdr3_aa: CASSLVLANQGEQFF; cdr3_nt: TGTGCCAGCAGCTTGGTACTAGCGAATCAGGGTGAGCAGTTCTTC
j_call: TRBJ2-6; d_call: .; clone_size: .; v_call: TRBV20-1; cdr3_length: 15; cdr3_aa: CSAPPGGTGANVLTF; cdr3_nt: TGCAGTGCTCCCCCTGGGGGAACTGGGGCCAACGTCCTGACTTTC
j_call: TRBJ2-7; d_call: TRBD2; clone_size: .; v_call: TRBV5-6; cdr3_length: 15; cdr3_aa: CASSSPGTTIYEQYF; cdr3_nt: TGTGCCAGCAGCTCACCCGGGACTACGATCTACGAGCAGTACTTC
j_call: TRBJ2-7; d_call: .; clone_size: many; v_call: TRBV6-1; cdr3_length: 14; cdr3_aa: CASTRSDGAYEQYF; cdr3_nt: TGTGCCAGCACCCGGAGCGACGGGGCCTACGAGCAGTACTTC
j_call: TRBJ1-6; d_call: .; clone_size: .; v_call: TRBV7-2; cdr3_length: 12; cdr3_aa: CASSFWNSPLHF; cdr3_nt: TGTGCCAGCAGCTTCTGGAATTCACCCCTCCACTTT
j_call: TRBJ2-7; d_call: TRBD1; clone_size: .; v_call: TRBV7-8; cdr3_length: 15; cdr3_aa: CASSSTTGQDYEQYF; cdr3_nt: TGTGCCAGCAGCTCTACAACGGGACAGGACTACGAGCAGTACTTC
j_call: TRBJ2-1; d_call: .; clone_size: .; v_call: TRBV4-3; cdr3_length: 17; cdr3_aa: CASSQDISRGSHNEQFF; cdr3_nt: TGCGCCAGCAGCCAAGATATTTCCCGGGGTTCACACAATGAGCAGTTCTTC
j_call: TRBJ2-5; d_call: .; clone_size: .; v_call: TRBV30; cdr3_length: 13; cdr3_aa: CAWSVGEESPQYF; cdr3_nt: TGTGCCTGGAGTGTGGGCGAAGAAAGTCCACAGTACTTC
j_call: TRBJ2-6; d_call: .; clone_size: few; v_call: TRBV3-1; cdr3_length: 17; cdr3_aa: CASSQDLKGVGANVLTF; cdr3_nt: TGTGCCAGCAGCCAAGATCTTAAAGGGGTGGGGGCCAACGTCCTGACTTTC
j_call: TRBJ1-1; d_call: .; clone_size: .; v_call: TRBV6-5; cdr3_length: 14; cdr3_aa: CASSYSRENTEAFF; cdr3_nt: TGTGCCAGCAGTTACTCCCGGGAGAACACTGAAGCTTTCTTT
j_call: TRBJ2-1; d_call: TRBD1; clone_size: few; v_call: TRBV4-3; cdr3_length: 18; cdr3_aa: CASSQDLDRDRVYNEQFF; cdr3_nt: TGCGCCAGCAGCCAAGATTTGGACCGGGACAGGGTTTACAATGAGCAGTTCTTC
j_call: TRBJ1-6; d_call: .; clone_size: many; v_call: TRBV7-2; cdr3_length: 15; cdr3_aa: CASSPIASYNSPLHF; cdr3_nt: TGTGCCAGCAGCCCGATAGCCTCCTATAATTCACCCCTCCACTTT
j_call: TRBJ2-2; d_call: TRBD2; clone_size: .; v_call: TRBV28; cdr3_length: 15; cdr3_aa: CASSAGGWNTGELFF; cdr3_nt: TGTGCCAGCAGCGCGGGGGGTTGGAACACCGGGGAGCTGTTTTTT
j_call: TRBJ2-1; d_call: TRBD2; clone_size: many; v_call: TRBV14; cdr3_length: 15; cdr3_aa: CASRIPGLAGAEQFF; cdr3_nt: TGTGCCAGCAGAATTCCGGGACTAGCGGGGGCTGAGCAGTTCTTC
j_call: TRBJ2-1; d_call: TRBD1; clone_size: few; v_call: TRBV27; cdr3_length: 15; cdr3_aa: CASSRDRGRYFEQFF; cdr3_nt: TGTGCCAGCAGCCGTGACAGGGGGCGGTATTTTGAGCAGTTCTTC
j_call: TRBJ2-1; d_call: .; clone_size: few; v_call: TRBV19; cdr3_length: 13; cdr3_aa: CASSIPNSNEQFF; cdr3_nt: TGTGCCAGTAGTATACCAAACTCTAATGAGCAGTTCTTC
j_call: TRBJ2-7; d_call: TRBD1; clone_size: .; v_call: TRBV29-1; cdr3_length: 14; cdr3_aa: CSVARARDSYEQYF; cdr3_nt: TGCAGCGTTGCGCGTGCACGGGACAGCTACGAGCAGTACTTC
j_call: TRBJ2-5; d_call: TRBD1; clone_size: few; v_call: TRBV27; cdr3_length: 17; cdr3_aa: CASSFRQGARGDRTQYF; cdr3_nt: TGTGCCAGCAGTTTCCGACAGGGCGCGAGGGGTGACAGGACCCAGTACTTC
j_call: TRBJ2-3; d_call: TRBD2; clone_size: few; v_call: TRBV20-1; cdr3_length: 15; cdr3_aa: CSAELAGESTDTQYF; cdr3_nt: TGCAGTGCGGAACTAGCGGGGGAGAGCACAGATACGCAGTATTTT
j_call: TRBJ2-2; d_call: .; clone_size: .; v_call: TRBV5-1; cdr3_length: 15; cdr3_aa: CASSPGPTNTGELFF; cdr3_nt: TGCGCCAGCAGCCCGGGACCTACGAACACCGGGGAGCTGTTTTTT
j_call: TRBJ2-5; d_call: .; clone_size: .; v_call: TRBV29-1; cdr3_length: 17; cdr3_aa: CSVEYVWGLQPQETQYF; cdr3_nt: TGCAGCGTTGAGTATGTTTGGGGTTTACAGCCCCAAGAGACCCAGTACTTC
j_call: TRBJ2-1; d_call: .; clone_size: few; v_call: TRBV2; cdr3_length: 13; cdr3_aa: CASSARGYNEQFF; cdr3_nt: TGTGCCAGCAGTGCTCGGGGGTACAATGAGCAGTTCTTC
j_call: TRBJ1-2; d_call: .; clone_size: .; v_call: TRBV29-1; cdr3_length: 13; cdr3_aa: CSVEGPNNYGYTF; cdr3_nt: TGCAGCGTTGAAGGGCCTAACAACTATGGCTACACCTTC
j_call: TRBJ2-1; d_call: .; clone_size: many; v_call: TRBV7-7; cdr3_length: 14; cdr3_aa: CASSLAVNYNEQFF; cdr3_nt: TGTGCTAGCAGCTTAGCGGTGAACTACAATGAGCAGTTCTTC
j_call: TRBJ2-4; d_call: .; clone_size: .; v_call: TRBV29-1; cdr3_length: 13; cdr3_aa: CSVKGRAVDIQYF; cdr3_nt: TGCAGCGTTAAGGGCAGGGCTGTAGACATTCAGTACTTC
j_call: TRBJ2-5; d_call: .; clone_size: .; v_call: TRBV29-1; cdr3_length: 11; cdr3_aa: CSVGGLGTQYF; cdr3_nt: TGCAGCGTTGGAGGGCTGGGGACCCAGTACTTC
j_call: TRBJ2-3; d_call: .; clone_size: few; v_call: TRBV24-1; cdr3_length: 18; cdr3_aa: CATSEASRGREKTDTQYF; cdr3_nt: TGTGCCACCAGTGAGGCTTCCAGGGGCCGGGAGAAAACAGATACGCAGTATTTT
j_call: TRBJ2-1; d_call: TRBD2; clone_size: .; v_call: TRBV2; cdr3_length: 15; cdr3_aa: CASSRTSATYNEQFF; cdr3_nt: TGTGCCAGCAGCCGGACTAGCGCAACCTACAATGAGCAGTTCTTC
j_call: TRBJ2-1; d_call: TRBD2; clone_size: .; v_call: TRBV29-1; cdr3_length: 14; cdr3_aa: CTIRGGSSYNEQFF; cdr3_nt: TGCACGATTCGGGGCGGGAGCTCCTACAATGAGCAGTTCTTC
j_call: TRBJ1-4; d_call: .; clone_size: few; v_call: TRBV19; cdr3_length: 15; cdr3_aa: CASSIDPGTNEKLFF; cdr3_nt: TGTGCCAGTAGTATAGATCCGGGAACTAATGAAAAACTGTTTTTT
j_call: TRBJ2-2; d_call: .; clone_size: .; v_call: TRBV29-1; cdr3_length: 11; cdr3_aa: CSVMNTGELFF; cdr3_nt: TGCAGCGTTATGAACACCGGGGAGCTGTTTTTT
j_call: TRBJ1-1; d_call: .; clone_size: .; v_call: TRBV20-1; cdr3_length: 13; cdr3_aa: CSGLTLAGTEAFF; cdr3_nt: TGCAGTGGCCTGACCCTGGCGGGCACTGAAGCTTTCTTT